This entry features one T cell receptor beta chain sequence. V was clipped by 0 bases and J by 16 bases, with 16 bases between them. CDR3 length: 12 amino acids. CDR1 is GTSNPN and CDR2 is SVGIG in the germline V gene (reference sequence). The sample belongs to a study of blood T cell repertoires in COVID-19. Here immunoSEQ multiplex PCR was the method, and the copy in TCRdb shows in-frame clones only, minus some. The table includes around 260,000 clones, about 85% detected once. The clonotype was recovered from a human donor with COVID-19, enrolled during active disease. The donor label of this sample is uncertain. The chain joins TRBV30 to TRBJ1-3; D gene unclear. The sequencing sample was made of peripheral blood. CDR3 residues: CAWSVRGRINYF. DNA of the CDR3: TGTGCCTGGAGTGTACGAGGCCGGATCAATTATTTT.